This TCR beta chain was captured by sequencing in a study of shared clonotypes between healthy human individuals. As to this clone: What it binds is unknown.

Whole-study results and caveats: Shared clonotypes across all four donors exceeded non-shared ones in generation probability.

Clones were read by immunoSEQ multiplex PCR, and TCRdb kept only the in-frame ones, dropping some. The sample has over a million clones; roughly 74% are singletons. The TCR was taken from a man younger than 35 in good health. Some clones in this sample may be carry-over from other donors' samples. Sequenced material: memory CD4+ T cells from PBMCs. Sample subset: CD45RA-negative fraction.

In nucleotides, the CDR3 is TGTGCCAGCAGCCCAGTATTAGGTACTTTAACAAAAGAGACCCAGTACTTC. Its translation: CASSPVLGTLTKETQYF. The chain employs TRBV11-2 and TRBJ2-5; D not resolved. Germline V gene data show CDR1 as SGHAT and CDR2 as FQNNGV. The length of the CDR3 is 17 residues. Trimming left V 5 bases short and J 3 bases short, with 22 bases between.